These 21 T cell receptor beta chains were all obtained from the same sample, sequenced in a study of glioma-infiltrating T cells. TCR alpha and beta CDR3 regions were amplified from RNA using iRepertoire nested multiplex PCR. From the multiplex PCR reads, TCRdb called clonotypes with MiXCR, one entry per CDR3 protein. The profile shows more than 350,000 distinct CDR3 sequences, roughly 41% of them singletons. The sample consisted of glioma tissue, nonneoplastic brain tissue, or PBMCs (not recorded which). These receptors all stem from a human donor with low-grade glioma or glioblastoma, undergoing nonglioma brain surgery, or in good health (not recorded which).

The rearrangement uses TRBV29-1 and TRBJ2-1; D remains unclear. The CDR3 runs 12 residues. CDR1 SQVTM and CDR2 ANQGSEA come from the germline V gene. The ends were cut back, 0 bases at V and 12 bases at J, with 12 bases in the middle. CDR3 nucleotide sequence: TGCAGCGTTGAAGATCCACCGGTTGGGCAGTTCTTC. Amino acid sequence: CSVEDPPVGQFF.

The V gene is TRBV7-9, the J gene TRBJ1-6; D remains unclear. Trimming took off 9 bases at V and 9 bases at J, with 12 bases between the two ends. Germline-derived CDR1 and CDR2 are SEHNR and FQNEAQ (reference sequence). The CDR3 is 12 amino acids. For the CDR3, the DNA is TGTGCCAGAGGCTTAGGGCCTTCACCCCTCCACTTT. It specifies CARGLGPSPLHF.

V gene TRBV7-4 combines with J gene TRBJ2-3, with 12 bases that match TRBD1. Germline CDR1 reads SGHVT; CDR2 reads SQSDAQ. The CDR3 contains 16 residues. V shed 5 bases, J shed 2 bases, and the junction held 5 bases outside the gene matches. The CDR3 DNA reads TGTGCCAGCAGCGCGGGACAGGGGGCGGCCACAGATACGCAGTATTTT. Translated: CASSAGQGAATDTQYF.

Regarding this clonotype: A much larger clone lies a single base off, so this may be a read error. The V gene is TRBV28, the J gene TRBJ1-3; no clear D. Germline CDR1 MDHEN, CDR2 SYDVKM. V was pared by 3 bases and J by 4 bases, with 10 bases between. This CDR3 is 14 amino acids long. The DNA of the CDR3 is TGTGCCAGCAGTTTGTACGAGGACGGAAACACCATATATTTT. As protein: CASSLYEDGNTIYF.

This clonotype occurred many times. This chain connects TRBV27 to TRBJ1-1, with D maybe TRBD1 (5 bases). CDR1 is MNHEY and CDR2 is SMNVEV in the germline V gene (reference sequence). CDR3 size: 15 residues. V dropped 5 bases and J dropped 0 bases, with 13 bases sitting between them. CDR3 sequence reads: CASSATVYMNTEAFF. As DNA, the CDR3 is TGTGCCAGCAGTGCGACAGTCTATATGAACACTGAAGCTTTCTTT.

This clonotype was picked up many times. This chain uses TRBV27 with TRBJ1-2; 9 nucleotides match TRBD1. The V gene's germline CDR1 is MNHEY and CDR2 SMNVEV (reference sequence). This CDR3 has 13 residues. The V gene end was trimmed by 3 bases and the J gene end by 8 bases; junction bases not matched to a gene: 4. The CDR3 region is CASSFTGGWGYTF. In DNA form, the CDR3 reads TGTGCCAGCAGTTTCACAGGGGGCTGGGGCTACACCTTC.

Worth noting for this clonotype: The missing conserved phenylalanine or tryptophan at the end of this CDR3 makes a read error likely. The V call is TRBV10-3, the J call TRBJ2-7; tentative D call: TRBD2 (7 bases). CDR1 and CDR2 from the germline V gene are ENHRY and SYGVKD. CDR3 length equals 13 residues. The CDR3: CASSWGGSYEQYL. The CDR3 nucleotides are TGTGCCAGCAGTTGGGGGGGCTCATACGAGCAGTACCTC.

This clonotype occurred many times. The chain links TRBV20-1 to TRBJ2-3; the D gene is possibly TRBD1 (7 bases). The CDR3 is made up of 14 amino acids. The germline gives CDR1 DFQATT, CDR2 SNEGSKA (reference sequence). Trimming pared 3 bases from V and 4 bases from J, leaving 14 bases between. CDR3 sequence (DNA): TGCAGTGCTAGTCGAGACAGGGACTCAGATACGCAGTATTTT. This codes for CSASRDRDSDTQYF.

In regard to this clonotype: The junction shows a germline mismatch at one end, possibly a read error. The chain employs TRBV6-6 and TRBJ2-5; D call uncertain. The DNA end lines up better with TRBJ2-1; the J call may be wrong. This CDR3 has 13 residues. Germline V gives CDR1 MNHNY, CDR2 SVGAGI (reference sequence). This chain's CDR3 is CASTATLYNKQFF. CDR3 DNA: TGTGCCAGCACCGCAACCCTCTACAATAAGCAGTTCTTC.

Worth noting for this clonotype: A read error may explain this, as a much larger clone is one base away. J is TRBJ2-7 and V is TRBV6-6, with 10 bases fitting TRBD2. V shed 4 bases, J shed 7 bases, and the junction held 22 bases outside the gene matches. CDR1 is MNHNY and CDR2 is SVGAGI in the germline V gene (reference sequence). CDR3 length equals 19 residues. CDR3 amino acids: CASSLRVAGGGLAYNEQYF. The CDR3 coding sequence is TGTGCCAGCAGTTTAAGGGTAGCGGGAGGCGGATTAGCCTACAATGAGCAGTACTTC.

This clonotype was recorded a few times. This chain uses TRBV6-2 or TRBV6-3 with TRBJ2-7, with 7 bases that match TRBD1. V lost 6 bases and J lost 2; bases outside the gene matches: 10. Germline V lookup: CDR1 MNHEY, CDR2 SVGEGT. The CDR3 covers 15 residues. This chain's CDR3 is CASSTTGQSPYEQYF. Written as DNA, the CDR3 is TGTGCCAGCAGCACAACGGGACAGAGTCCCTACGAGCAGTACTTC.

The chain is built from TRBV18 and TRBJ2-7, with D tentatively TRBD2 (6 bases). Germline CDR1 is KGHSH and CDR2 is LQKENI. V was clipped by 0 bases and J by 2 bases, with 8 bases between them. The CDR3 sequence is 14 residues long. DNA of the CDR3: TGTGCCAGCTCACCACCGGGACTGCCCTACGAGCAGTACTTC. As protein: CASSPPGLPYEQYF. Based on the CDR3 plus reference TRBV18 and TRBJ2-7, the full variable domain is NAGVMQNPRHLVRRRGQEARLRCSPMKGHSHVYWYRQLPEEGLKFMVYLQKENIIDESGMPKERFSAEFPKEGPSILRIQQVVRGDSAAYFCASSPPGLPYEQYFGPGTRLTVT.

V usage is TRBV18 and J usage is TRBJ2-7; 7 nucleotides match TRBD1. This CDR3 spans 13 amino acids. Looked up from germline, CDR1 is KGHSH and CDR2 is LQKENI. Trimming cost V 2 bases and J 3 bases; bases outside gene matches: 1. The CDR3 DNA follows: TGTGCCAGCTCACCAGGACAGGACTACGAGCAGTACTTC. It yields the protein CASSPGQDYEQYF.

The chain recombines TRBV28 with TRBJ1-2, with D perhaps matching TRBD1 (5 bases). Germline-derived CDR1 and CDR2 are MDHEN and SYDVKM. Trimming took 8 bases from V and 1 from J, leaving 8 bases between them. The CDR3 totals 12 residues. CDR3 bases: TGTGCCAGCTTGACAGTTAACTATGGCTACACCTTC. It specifies CASLTVNYGYTF.

This clonotype was recorded many times. The chain uses TRBV6-6 and TRBJ2-6; the D gene is possibly TRBD1 (5 bases). This CDR3 comprises 17 residues. The germline V and J ends were trimmed by 0 bases and 0 bases, with 9 bases remaining between them. From germline, CDR1 is MNHNY and CDR2 SVGAGI (reference sequence). This chain's CDR3 is CASSYSAGYSGANVLTF. CDR3 in DNA: TGTGCCAGCAGTTACTCCGCAGGGTACTCTGGGGCCAACGTCCTGACTTTC.

A remark on this clonotype: At one boundary the junction diverges from the germline segment, which might be a read error. This chain connects TRBV7-2 to TRBJ2-3; the D gene is possibly TRBD2 (5 bases). Germline lookup yields CDR1 SGHTA and CDR2 FQGNSA. The CDR3 is 17 amino acids. CDR3 sequence: CASRLGVRGISTDTQYF. The CDR3 DNA reads TGTGCCAGCCGCTTAGGAGTCCGAGGGATTAGCACAGATACGCAGTATTTT.

The rearrangement uses TRBV6-1 and TRBJ2-7, with D perhaps given as TRBD1 or TRBD2 (6 bases each). The CDR3 has 14 residues. Germline V gene lookup returns CDR1 MNHNS and CDR2 SASEGT. V gave up 6 bases and J gave up 7 bases, with 19 bases separating them. DNA for the CDR3: TGTGCCAGCAGCTTGGCCTCGGCGGGACAAGAGCAGTACTTC. This codes for CASSLASAGQEQYF.

This clonotype was seen once. A much larger clone lies one base from this, so it may be a read error. The V gene is TRBV28, the J gene TRBJ2-5; D unresolved. Per germline, CDR1 MDHEN and CDR2 SYDVKM. This CDR3 has 14 residues. The CDR3 spells CASSPTSLIETEYF. DNA of the CDR3: TGTGCCAGCAGCCCTACAAGTTTGATCGAGACCGAGTACTTC.

In this sample, this clonotype turned up a few times. The rearrangement uses TRBV7-3 and TRBJ1-1, with a weak D call TRBD1 (5 bases). The germline gives CDR1 SGHTA, CDR2 FQGTGA. This CDR3 comprises 13 residues. The V and J ends lost 3 bases and 5 bases respectively, with 10 bases between them. The CDR3 loop is CASSLAGRTEAFF. Written as DNA, the CDR3 is TGTGCCAGCAGCTTGGCAGGGAGGACTGAAGCTTTCTTT.

This clonotype was detected only a few times. The chain links TRBV24-1 to TRBJ2-7; 12 bases map to TRBD2. V dropped 5 bases and J dropped 3; count of bases not matched to a gene: 4. Germline values: CDR1 KGHDR, CDR2 SFDVKD. This CDR3 spans 15 amino acids. The DNA for the CDR3 is TGTGCCACCAGTGCAACTAGCGGGAGGAACTACGAGCAGTACTTC. This encodes CATSATSGRNYEQYF.

Of note for this clonotype: This could be a read error, since a much larger clone is one nucleotide away. The rearrangement links TRBV7-2 to TRBJ2-1; D ambiguous. Germline-derived CDR1 and CDR2 are SGHTA and FQGNSA. CDR3 length equals 12 residues. The CDR3 loop is CASSLDLDEQLF. The CDR3 nucleotides read TGTGCCAGCAGCTTAGACCTAGACGAGCAGCTCTTC.